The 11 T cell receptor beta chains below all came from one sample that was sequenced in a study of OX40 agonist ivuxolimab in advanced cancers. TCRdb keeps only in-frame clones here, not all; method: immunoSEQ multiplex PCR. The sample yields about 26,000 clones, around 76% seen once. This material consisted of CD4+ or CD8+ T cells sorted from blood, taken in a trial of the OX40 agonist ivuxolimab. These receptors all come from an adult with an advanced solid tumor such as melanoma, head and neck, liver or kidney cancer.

This CDR3 is CASRRTSSYNSPLHF. As DNA, the CDR3 is TGTGCCAGCAGAAGGACCAGCTCCTATAATTCACCCCTCCACTTT. The rearrangement uses TRBV2 and TRBJ1-6; unclear D gene. Trimming pared 6 bases from V and 0 bases from J, leaving 9 bases between. Germline V gene lookup returns CDR1 SNHLY and CDR2 FYNNEI. This CDR3 comprises 15 residues.

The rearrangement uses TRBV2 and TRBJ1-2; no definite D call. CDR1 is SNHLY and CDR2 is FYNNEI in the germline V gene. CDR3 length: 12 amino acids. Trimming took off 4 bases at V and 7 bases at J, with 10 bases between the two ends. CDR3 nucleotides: TGTGCCAGCAGTGTCGGAGTGCTTGGCTACACCTTC. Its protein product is CASSVGVLGYTF.

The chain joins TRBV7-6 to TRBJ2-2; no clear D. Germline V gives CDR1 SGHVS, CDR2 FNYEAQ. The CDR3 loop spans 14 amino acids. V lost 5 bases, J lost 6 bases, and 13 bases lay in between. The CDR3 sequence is CASSPNADPGELFF. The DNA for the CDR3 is TGTGCCAGCAGCCCCAATGCGGACCCCGGGGAGCTGTTTTTT.

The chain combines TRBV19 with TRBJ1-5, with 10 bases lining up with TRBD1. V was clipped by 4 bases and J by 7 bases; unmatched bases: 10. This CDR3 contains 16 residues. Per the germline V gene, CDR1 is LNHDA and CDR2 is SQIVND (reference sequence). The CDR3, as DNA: TGTGCCAGTAGTAGGGGGACAGGGGCCCGGGGGCAGCCCCAGCATTTT. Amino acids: CASSRGTGARGQPQHF.

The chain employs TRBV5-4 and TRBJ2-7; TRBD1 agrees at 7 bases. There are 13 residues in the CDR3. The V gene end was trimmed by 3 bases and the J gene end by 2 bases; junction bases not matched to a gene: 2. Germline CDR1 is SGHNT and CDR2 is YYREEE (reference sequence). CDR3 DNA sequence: TGTGCCAGCAGCTCGAGGGGGCCCTACGAGCAGTACTTC. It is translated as CASSSRGPYEQYF.

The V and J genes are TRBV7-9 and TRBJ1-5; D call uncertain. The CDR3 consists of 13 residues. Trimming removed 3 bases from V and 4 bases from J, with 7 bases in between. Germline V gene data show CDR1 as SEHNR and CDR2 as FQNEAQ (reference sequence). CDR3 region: CASSLSENQPQHF. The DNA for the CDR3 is TGTGCCAGCAGCTTGAGTGAGAATCAGCCCCAGCATTTT.

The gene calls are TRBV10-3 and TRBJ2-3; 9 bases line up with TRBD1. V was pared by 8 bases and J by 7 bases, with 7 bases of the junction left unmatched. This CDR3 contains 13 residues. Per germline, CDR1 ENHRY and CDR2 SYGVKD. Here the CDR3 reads CAIQGQGSNTQYF. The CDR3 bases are TGTGCCATCCAAGGACAGGGGTCCAATACGCAGTATTTT.

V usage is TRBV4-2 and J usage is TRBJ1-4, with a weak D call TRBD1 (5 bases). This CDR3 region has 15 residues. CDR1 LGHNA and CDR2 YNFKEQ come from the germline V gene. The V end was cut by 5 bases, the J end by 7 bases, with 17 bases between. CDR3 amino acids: CASSYSTGVGEKLFF. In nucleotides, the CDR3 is TGTGCCAGCAGCTACAGCACGGGGGTGGGTGAAAAACTGTTTTTT.

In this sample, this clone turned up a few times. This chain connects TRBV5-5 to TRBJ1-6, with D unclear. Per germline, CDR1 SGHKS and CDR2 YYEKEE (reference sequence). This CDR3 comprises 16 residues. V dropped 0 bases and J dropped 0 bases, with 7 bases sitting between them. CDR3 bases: TGTGCCAGCAGCTTGGTGTTAAGCTCCTATAATTCACCCCTCCACTTT. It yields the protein CASSLVLSSYNSPLHF.

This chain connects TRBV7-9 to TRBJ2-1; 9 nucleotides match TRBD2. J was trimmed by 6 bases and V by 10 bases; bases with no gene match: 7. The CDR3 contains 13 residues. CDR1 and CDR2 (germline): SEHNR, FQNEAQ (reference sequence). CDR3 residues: CATAGGPSNEQFF. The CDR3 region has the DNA TGTGCCACCGCGGGGGGGCCTTCCAATGAGCAGTTCTTC.

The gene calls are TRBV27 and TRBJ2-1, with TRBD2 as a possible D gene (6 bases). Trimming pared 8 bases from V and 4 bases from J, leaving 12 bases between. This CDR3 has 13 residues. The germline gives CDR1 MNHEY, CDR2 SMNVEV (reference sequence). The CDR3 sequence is CASSGRGYNEQFF. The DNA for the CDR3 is TGTGCCAGCTCAGGGCGGGGATACAATGAGCAGTTCTTC.